The 3 T cell receptor beta chains in this list originate from one sample, sequenced in a study of vaccination effects on CD4 cells after COVID-19 (dated by TCRdb to between 2021 and 2024). Their cognate antigens are unknown. The library was made by the immunoSEQ multiplex PCR assay. In TCRdb, the immuneACCESS table is reduced to in-frame sequences with V and J assigned. These tables do not hold every clone; where another copy was compared, an unresolved V gene accounts for under half, and the others remain unexplained. A total of tens of thousands of clones appear in this sample, around four fifths of them only once. The leading ten clones occupy more than 1.5% of the sample. In the ViraFEST assay, PBMC were stimulated with viral peptide pools, and antigen-specific CD4+ T cell clonotypes were then identified by expansion using TCR sequencing. After about 9 days of culture, CD4+ T cells were isolated with the EasySep CD4+ T cell isolation kit.

The sequenced sample was CD4+ T cells from PBMCs cultured with HCoV-229E spike peptides, obtained before COVID-19 vaccination. Explained via the paper, the cell subset or site label denotes: HCoV-229E spike overlapping peptide pool stimulation. These receptors were obtained from a human donor who received a COVID-19 vaccine.

The V gene is TRBV6-2 or TRBV6-3, the J gene TRBJ2-2; TRBD2 matches at 8 bases. CDR1 and CDR2 from the germline V gene are MNHEY and SVGEGT. The CDR3 runs to 15 residues. Trimming cost V 5 bases and J 2 bases; bases outside gene matches: 4. CDR3: CASSDTSGNTGELFF. The CDR3 DNA reads TGTGCCAGCAGTGATACTAGCGGAAACACCGGGGAGCTGTTTTTT.

This clone was seen more than once but under ten times. V usage is TRBV10-1 and J usage is TRBJ1-5; 8 nucleotides align to TRBD1. This CDR3 has 18 amino acids. Per germline, CDR1 WNHNN and CDR2 SYGVQD (reference sequence). Losses at the gene ends were 4 bases for V and 6 bases for J; bases not matched to a gene: 17. CDR3 DNA sequence: TGCGCCAGCAGTGGGCCAGTAGGACAGGGATCAGGAGGTCAGCCCCAGCATTTT. Translation: CASSGPVGQGSGGQPQHF.

This clone was detected a few times. This chain connects TRBV11-3 to TRBJ2-2, with 10 positions matching TRBD2. The CDR3 has 16 residues. The V gene's germline CDR1 is SGHNT and CDR2 YENEEA. J gave up 0 bases and V 5 bases, and 3 bases lay outside the gene matches. The CDR3 protein is CASSPGLASNTGELFF. In nucleotides, the CDR3 is TGTGCCAGCAGCCCGGGACTAGCGTCGAACACCGGGGAGCTGTTTTTT.